A single T cell receptor beta chain is shown here with its context. These data originate in a study of control samples from healthy donors and cancer patients. This CDR3 contains 14 residues. Trimming cost V 3 bases and J 3 bases; bases outside gene matches: 5. Germline lookup yields CDR1 SGHDT and CDR2 YYEEEE. Here immunoSEQ multiplex PCR was the method, and the copy in TCRdb shows in-frame clones only, minus some. The sample shows 130,000 to 150,000 clones, about 88% of them seen only once. The chain uses TRBV5-6 and TRBJ2-5; 7 bases agree with TRBD1. Material for sequencing was blood. This clonotype was sampled from a woman aged 30 to 39 in good health. The CDR3: CASSWTGGEETQYF. DNA for the CDR3: TGTGCCAGCAGCTGGACAGGTGGGGAAGAGACCCAGTACTTC.